The rows below give T cell receptor beta chains drawn from one sample of a study of blood T cell repertoires in COVID-19. Only in-frame clones appear in the TCRdb table, and some are missing; sequencing was by immunoSEQ multiplex PCR. The data show around 300,000 clones, with about 86% seen just once and 2.5% to 3.5% held by the top ten. Input material: peripheral blood. These receptors all stem from a man younger than 40 with active or convalescent COVID-19. CDR3s include the opening cysteine and the closing phenylalanine or tryptophan. D genes are given only for firm matches. Clone size is given for some rows only: seen once, a few or many times, or a class if the clone is expanded.

D gene,V gene,J gene,clone size,CDR3 DNA,CDR3 protein
NA,TRBV6-2/TRBV6-3,TRBJ1-5,NA,TGTGCCAGCAGTCAGGGAGGTTATCAGCCCCAGCATTTT,CASSQGGYQPQHF
NA,TRBV4-2,TRBJ2-7,NA,TGTGCCAGCAGCCGAGGACAGTCCTACGAGCAGTACTTC,CASSRGQSYEQYF
TRBD1,TRBV27,TRBJ2-7,NA,TGTGCCAGCAACGACAGGGGAAGAGCCTACGAGCAGTACTTC,CASNDRGRAYEQYF
NA,TRBV3-1/TRBV3-2,TRBJ2-7,NA,TGTGCCAGCAGCCAAGATCGTCAGGGCAACGAGCAGTACTTC,CASSQDRQGNEQYF
TRBD1,TRBV18,TRBJ2-7,NA,TGTGCCAGCTCCTTTGGGACAGCTTACGAGCAGTACTTC,CASSFGTAYEQYF
TRBD1,TRBV11-2,TRBJ2-3,NA,TGTGCCAGCAGCTTCGGACAGGGCGAGGGGAGCACAGATACGCAGTATTTT,CASSFGQGEGSTDTQYF
NA,TRBV6-5,TRBJ1-1,few,TGTGCCAGCAGTCCGGGACTAGGGGCTTTCTTT,CASSPGLGAFF
NA,TRBV28,TRBJ2-1,once,TGTGCCAGCAGTTCTGGGCTAGCGACATACAATGAGCAGTTCTTC,CASSSGLATYNEQFF
NA,TRBV13,TRBJ2-4,NA,TGTGCCAGCAGCTCCCCCCTAGCCAAAAACATTCAGTACTTC,CASSSPLAKNIQYF
NA,TRBV6-2/TRBV6-3,TRBJ1-1,NA,TGTGCCAGCAGTCATACGGCCGGGAGGGCTGAAGCTTTCTTT,CASSHTAGRAEAFF
TRBD2,TRBV5-1,TRBJ2-5,NA,TGCGCCAGCACCCAGCCCGGACTAGCGGGAGGGAGAGAGACCCAGTACTTC,CASTQPGLAGGRETQYF
NA,TRBV29-1,TRBJ1-2,NA,TGCAGCGCCGGGGTGGGCGACGGCTACACCTTC,CSAGVGDGYTF
NA,TRBV24-1,TRBJ2-1,NA,TGTGCCACCAGTGATCCCACTGGGGGACACTACAATGAGCAGTTCTTC,CATSDPTGGHYNEQFF